These T cell receptor beta chains were read from a single sample in a study of shared clonotypes between healthy human individuals. The repertoire was sequenced with immunoSEQ multiplex PCR; TCRdb's copy has only in-frame clones and lacks some. The table lists more than 1 million clones, 75% to 80% of them singletons. The sequenced material came from memory CD4+ T cells from PBMCs. These TCRs come from a young man in good health. Some clones in this sample may be carry-over from other donors' samples. CDR3s include the opening cysteine and the closing phenylalanine or tryptophan. A D gene is named only where the DNA matches it firmly. The size of a clone is reported for some rows only, either as once, few or many, or as a class for expanded clones.

J gene	D gene	clone size	V gene	CDR3 protein	CDR3 DNA
TRBJ1-6	NA	NA	TRBV5-1	CASSFGAAANSPLHF	TGCGCCAGCAGCTTTGGGGCGGCAGCCAATTCACCCCTCCACTTT
TRBJ2-2	NA	NA	TRBV11-3	CASSLGYPNTGELFF	TGTGCCAGCAGCTTAGGCTACCCCAACACCGGGGAGCTGTTTTTT
TRBJ2-3	TRBD1	NA	TRBV10-3	CAISATGQQSDTQYF	TGTGCCATCAGTGCGACAGGGCAGCAGTCAGATACGCAGTATTTT
TRBJ2-4	TRBD2	few	TRBV5-1	CASSLAASGSLKNIQYF	TGCGCCAGCAGCTTGGCGGCTAGCGGGAGTCTAAAAAACATTCAGTACTTC
TRBJ2-5	TRBD2	NA	TRBV29-1	CSVMTSGGETQYF	TGCAGCGTTATGACTAGCGGGGGGGAGACCCAGTACTTC
TRBJ2-7	NA	many	TRBV5-4	CASSLGGRVGEQYF	TGTGCCAGCAGCTTAGGGGGGAGGGTAGGCGAGCAGTACTTC
TRBJ2-6	NA	NA	TRBV19	CASSIANSGANVLTF	TGTGCCAGTAGTATCGCCAACTCTGGGGCCAACGTCCTGACTTTC
TRBJ2-1	NA	once	TRBV7-3	CASSLIDSSYNEQFF	TGTGCCAGCAGCTTAATTGATAGCTCCTACAATGAGCAGTTCTTC
TRBJ1-2	TRBD1	NA	TRBV25-1	CASTPTGNYGYTF	TGTGCCAGCACCCCGACAGGGAACTATGGCTACACCTTC
TRBJ1-5	NA	few	TRBV10-3	CAISEGGRHQPQHF	TGTGCCATCAGTGAAGGTGGCAGGCATCAGCCCCAGCATTTT
TRBJ1-3	NA	NA	TRBV10-3	CATLGGNTIYF	TGTGCCACCCTTGGGGGAAACACCATATATTTT
TRBJ2-5	TRBD2	NA	TRBV14	CASSRLAGAQETQYF	TGTGCCAGCAGTCGGCTAGCGGGAGCCCAAGAGACCCAGTACTTC
TRBJ2-2	NA	NA	TRBV30	CAWSRGTGELFF	TGTGCCTGGAGTAGAGGGACCGGGGAGCTGTTTTTT
TRBJ1-5	NA	NA	TRBV19	CASTLVGGTQPQHF	TGTGCCAGTACCCTAGTGGGGGGTACCCAGCCCCAGCATTTT
TRBJ2-3	TRBD2	NA	TRBV6-5	CASSSGGAGGRTQYF	TGTGCCAGCAGTTCGGGCGGAGCGGGAGGGAGGACGCAGTATTTT
TRBJ2-5	NA	NA	TRBV5-1	CASSLQEETQYF	TGCGCCAGCAGCTTGCAGGAAGAGACCCAGTACTTC
TRBJ1-5	NA	NA	TRBV28	CASRAPSDPGQPQHF	TGTGCCAGCAGAGCCCCTTCTGACCCGGGACAGCCCCAGCATTTT
TRBJ1-1	NA	NA	TRBV29-1	CSGTDRNTEAFF	TGCAGCGGTACGGACAGGAACACTGAAGCTTTCTTT
TRBJ2-7	NA	NA	TRBV5-6	CASSLLDRPYEQYF	TGTGCCAGCAGCTTGTTAGACAGGCCCTACGAGCAGTACTTC
TRBJ1-1	NA	NA	TRBV7-9	CASSLGVEAFF	TGTGCCAGCAGCTTAGGGGTGGAAGCTTTCTTT
TRBJ2-3	TRBD1	NA	TRBV2	CASSLTRDRAQYF	TGTGCCAGCAGCCTTACCAGGGACAGGGCGCAGTATTTT
TRBJ2-6	TRBD1	NA	TRBV29-1	CSVERQGSGANVLTF	TGCAGCGTTGAAAGACAGGGGTCAGGGGCCAACGTCCTGACTTTC
TRBJ1-2	NA	NA	TRBV28	CASRSSYGYTF	TGTGCCAGCAGGAGCAGCTATGGCTACACCTTC
TRBJ2-1	NA	NA	TRBV15	CATSSRDNEQFF	TGTGCCACCAGCAGCAGGGACAATGAGCAGTTCTTC
TRBJ2-3	NA	NA	TRBV30	CAWSRQRITDTQYF	TGTGCCTGGAGTCGCCAGCGGATCACAGATACGCAGTATTTT
TRBJ2-5	TRBD1	NA	TRBV9	CASSVETGEETQYF	TGTGCCAGCAGCGTAGAGACAGGGGAGGAGACCCAGTACTTC
TRBJ2-2	TRBD2	NA	TRBV5-5	CASSRASGTTGELFF	TGTGCCAGCAGTCGTGCTAGCGGGACGACCGGGGAGCTGTTTTTT
TRBJ2-2	NA	NA	TRBV7-2	CASSLGLVLNTGELFF	TGTGCCAGCAGCTTAGGGTTGGTACTAAACACCGGGGAGCTGTTTTTT
TRBJ2-3	NA	NA	TRBV5-1	CASSSAPTSTDTQYF	TGCGCCAGCAGCTCCGCCCCGACTAGTACAGATACGCAGTATTTT
TRBJ1-2	NA	NA	TRBV28	CASSATGTGNYGYTF	TGTGCCAGCAGTGCAACCGGGACGGGGAACTATGGCTACACCTTC
TRBJ1-5	NA	few	TRBV28	CASVVSQGWSNQPQHF	TGTGCCAGCGTAGTTAGCCAGGGCTGGAGCAATCAGCCCCAGCATTTT
TRBJ2-2	TRBD1	NA	TRBV6-4	CASSPTGWDTGELFF	TGTGCCAGCAGCCCGACAGGGTGGGATACCGGGGAGCTGTTTTTT
TRBJ2-5	TRBD1	NA	TRBV7-7	CASSQAGQGAETQYF	TGTGCCAGCAGCCAGGCGGGACAGGGGGCTGAGACCCAGTACTTC
TRBJ2-3	TRBD2	NA	TRBV28	CASSFARSRLGLAGVEGVTDTQYF	TGTGCCAGCAGTTTTGCCAGGTCTCGCCTGGGGCTAGCGGGAGTTGAGGGGGTCACAGATACGCAGTATTTT
TRBJ2-1	TRBD2	NA	TRBV28	CASSRPGLANNEQFF	TGTGCCAGCAGTCGTCCGGGACTAGCGAACAATGAGCAGTTCTTC
TRBJ2-7	NA	NA	TRBV6-5	CASSYSLGGSYEQYF	TGTGCCAGCAGTTACTCGCTCGGGGGTTCCTACGAGCAGTACTTC
TRBJ2-7	NA	NA	TRBV9	CASSVALGAQGYEQYF	TGTGCCAGCAGCGTAGCCCTCGGGGCCCAGGGGTACGAGCAGTACTTC
TRBJ1-2	NA	NA	TRBV5-5	CASSLGDYGYTF	TGTGCCAGCAGCTTAGGCGACTATGGCTACACCTTC
TRBJ2-7	NA	NA	TRBV10-1	CASSGRRESEQYF	TGCGCCAGCAGTGGTCGACGGGAGAGCGAGCAGTACTTC
TRBJ2-1	NA	NA	TRBV18	CASSYGQLDNEQFF	TGTGCCAGCTCATACGGACAGTTAGACAATGAGCAGTTCTTC
TRBJ2-3	TRBD2	NA	TRBV7-2	CASSLRVLAGGPTDTQYF	TGTGCCAGCAGCTTGAGGGTACTAGCGGGAGGGCCCACAGATACGCAGTATTTT
TRBJ2-5	TRBD1	NA	TRBV28	CASSSGTAQETQYF	TGTGCCAGCAGTTCCGGGACAGCTCAAGAGACCCAGTACTTC
TRBJ1-1	NA	NA	TRBV5-4	CASSLRFGVNTEAFF	TGTGCCAGCAGCTTAAGGTTTGGTGTGAACACTGAAGCTTTCTTT
TRBJ2-7	TRBD1	NA	TRBV29-1	CSVVRGLGYEQYF	TGCAGCGTTGTGAGGGGGCTCGGCTACGAGCAGTACTTC
TRBJ2-1	TRBD2	NA	TRBV9	CASSVAHSGGYNEQFF	TGTGCCAGCAGCGTAGCTCACAGCGGGGGTTACAATGAGCAGTTCTTC
TRBJ2-3	NA	NA	TRBV11-2	CASSLEVAGLWDTQYF	TGTGCCAGCAGCCTCGAGGTGGCAGGGTTGTGGGATACGCAGTATTTT
TRBJ2-1	NA	once	TRBV11-2	CASSFNAVTNEQFF	TGTGCCAGCAGCTTTAACGCGGTAACCAATGAGCAGTTCTTC
TRBJ2-3	NA	NA	TRBV5-1	CASGALGVLTDTQYF	TGCGCCAGCGGGGCCCTGGGCGTCCTCACAGATACGCAGTATTTT
TRBJ2-1	NA	NA	TRBV7-2	CASSLDRARSYNEQFF	TGTGCCAGCAGCTTAGATCGGGCGCGCTCCTACAATGAGCAGTTCTTC